This TCR beta chain was identified during a study of blood T cell repertoires in COVID-19 (dated by TCRdb to the early 2020s). For context, the study as a whole: Samples from collaborators originated in the United States, Italy and Spain and spanned both the acute and convalescent phases of COVID-19. The material from the prospective study consisted of cDNA or gDNA derived from T cells, B-cell-depleted T cells, or PBMCs. Deeply sampled blood TCRbeta repertoires from subjects exposed to, actively infected with, or recovered from COVID-19 were included in the dataset. The repertoires were made available in a free public database intended to serve as a resource for research on the immune response to SARS-CoV-2. Samples came from the ongoing ImmuneRACE study (first 160 participants) plus 1,254 subjects from 6 global collaborators. Nearly every sample came with metadata listing a de-identified subject ID, COVID-19 status, age in years and sex. Where available, HLA class I and class II types were taken from metadata supplied by the sample provider and were not determined by assay-based typing.

Including the terminal cysteine and phenylalanine, the CDR3 comprises 16 residues. Only the CDR3 portion is preserved as DNA: 48 bases, with reading frame beginning at the first base. V sheds 8 bases and J sheds 6 bases, leaving 26 bases between their ends. As encoded in the germline V gene (reference sequence), CDR1 is LNHDA while CDR2 is SQIVND. TCRbeta CDR3 regions were amplified from genomic DNA by means of the immunoSEQ Assay, a bias-controlled multiplex PCR. The published analysis was carried out like this. The number of nucleated cells in each sample was estimated by amplification of reference gene primers within the assay. Sequence reads were collapsed and filtered to measure the absolute abundance of every unique TCRbeta CDR3 rearrangement. For each sample, productive Simpson clonality was calculated as the square root of Simpson's diversity index over productive rearrangements. TCRdb took over this immuneACCESS table, retaining in-frame rearrangements with V and J assigned. Such tables are incomplete; in checked studies, under half of the missing clones stem from an unresolved V gene, and the remainder is unexplained. That table gives V, J and clone size, and the DNA gave D and trimming. Across this sample there are around 55,000 clones, with around nine tenths seen only once. The top ten hold 13% to 15% of the sample.

Each collaborating institution followed its own protocols to collect whole blood in K2EDTA tubes. Collaborator samples were shipped for TCRbeta analysis as frozen whole blood, isolated PBMCs, or DNA extracted from either sample type. Study-level results and caveats: The amount of clinical and demographic metadata varied by source and participant and was provided uncurated.

Remarks on this clone: Its specific antigen is unknown. Nothing much larger sits one base from this clone, and base qualities are not available.

The sample taken for sequencing was peripheral blood. The receptor was isolated from a human donor with active COVID-19. The donor label of this sample is uncertain. The sequence links TRBV19 to TRBJ2-7; the D gene is perhaps TRBD1, on 6 matching bases. This receptor carries the CDR3 CASGKRETGPPLEQYF. The DNA sequence reads TGTGCCAGTGGGAAAAGGGAGACAGGCCCCCCGCTCGAGCAGTACTTC. Outside the CDR3, residues come from the reference TRBV19 and TRBJ2-7 proteins, so the full variable domain is: DGGITQSPKYLFRKEGQNVTLSCEQNLNHDAMYWYRQDPGQGLRLIYYSQIVNDFQKGDIAEGYSVSREKKESFPLTVTSAQKNPTAFYLCASGKRETGPPLEQYFGPGTRLTVT.